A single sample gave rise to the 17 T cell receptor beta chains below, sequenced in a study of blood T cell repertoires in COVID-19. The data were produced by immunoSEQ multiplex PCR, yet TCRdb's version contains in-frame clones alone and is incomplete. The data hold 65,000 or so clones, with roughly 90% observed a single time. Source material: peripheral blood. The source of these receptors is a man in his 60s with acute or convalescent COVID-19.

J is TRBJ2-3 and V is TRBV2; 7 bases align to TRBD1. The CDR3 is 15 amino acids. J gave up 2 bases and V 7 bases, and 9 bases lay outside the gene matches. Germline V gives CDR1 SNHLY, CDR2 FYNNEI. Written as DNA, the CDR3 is TGTGCCAGCACGAGGGAAAGGGGGCCCACAGATACGCAGTATTTT. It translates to CASTRERGPTDTQYF. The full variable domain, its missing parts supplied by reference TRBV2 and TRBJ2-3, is EPEVTQTPSHQVTQMGQEVILRCVPISNHLYFYWYRQILGQKVEFLVSFYNNEISEKSEIFDDQFSVERPDGSNFTLKIRSTKLEDSAMYFCASTRERGPTDTQYFGPGTRLTVL.

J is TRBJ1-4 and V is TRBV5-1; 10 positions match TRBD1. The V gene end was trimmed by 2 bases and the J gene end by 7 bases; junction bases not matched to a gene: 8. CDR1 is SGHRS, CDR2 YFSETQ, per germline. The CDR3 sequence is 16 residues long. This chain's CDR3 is CASSLYPGTGVEKLFF. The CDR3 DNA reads TGCGCCAGCAGCTTATATCCCGGGACAGGGGTTGAAAAACTGTTTTTT.

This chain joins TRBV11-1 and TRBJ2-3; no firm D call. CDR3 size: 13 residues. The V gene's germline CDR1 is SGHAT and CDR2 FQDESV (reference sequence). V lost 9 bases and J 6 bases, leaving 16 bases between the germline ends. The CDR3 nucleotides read TGTGCCAGTGAGACTTACTTCGGCGATACGCAGTATTTT. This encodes CASETYFGDTQYF.

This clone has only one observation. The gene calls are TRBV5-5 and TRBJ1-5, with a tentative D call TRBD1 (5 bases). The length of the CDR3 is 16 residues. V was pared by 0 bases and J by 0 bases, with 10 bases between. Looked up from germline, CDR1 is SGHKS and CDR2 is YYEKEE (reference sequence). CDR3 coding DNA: TGTGCCAGCAGCTTGGGACCAGGACATAGCAATCAGCCCCAGCATTTT. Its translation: CASSLGPGHSNQPQHF.

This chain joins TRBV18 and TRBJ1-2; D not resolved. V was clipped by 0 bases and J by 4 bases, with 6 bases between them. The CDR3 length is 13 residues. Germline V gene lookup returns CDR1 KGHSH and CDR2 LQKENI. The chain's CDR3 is CASSPPFFYGYTF. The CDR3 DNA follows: TGTGCCAGCTCACCACCGTTCTTCTATGGCTACACCTTC.

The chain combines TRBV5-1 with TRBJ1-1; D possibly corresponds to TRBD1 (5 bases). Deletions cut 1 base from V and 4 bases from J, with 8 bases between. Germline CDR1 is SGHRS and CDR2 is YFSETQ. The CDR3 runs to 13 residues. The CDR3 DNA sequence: TGCGCCAGCAGCTTGCTGGGGGGCACTGAAGCTTTCTTT. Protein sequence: CASSLLGGTEAFF.

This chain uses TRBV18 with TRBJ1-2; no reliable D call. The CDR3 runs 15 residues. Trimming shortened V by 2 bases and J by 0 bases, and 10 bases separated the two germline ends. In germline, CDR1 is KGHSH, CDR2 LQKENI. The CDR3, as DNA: TGTGCCAGCTCACCATACGCAGAAGCTAACTATGGCTACACCTTC. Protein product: CASSPYAEANYGYTF.

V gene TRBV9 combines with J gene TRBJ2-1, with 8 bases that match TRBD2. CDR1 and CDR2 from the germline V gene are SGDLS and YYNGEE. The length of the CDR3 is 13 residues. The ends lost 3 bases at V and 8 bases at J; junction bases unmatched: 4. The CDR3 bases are TGTGCCAGCAGCGGGCTAGCGGGCGATGAGCAGTTCTTC. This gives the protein CASSGLAGDEQFF.

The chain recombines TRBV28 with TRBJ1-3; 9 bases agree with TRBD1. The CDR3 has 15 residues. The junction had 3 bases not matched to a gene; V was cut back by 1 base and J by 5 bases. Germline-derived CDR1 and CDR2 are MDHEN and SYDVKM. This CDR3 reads CASSLYRGQRNTIYF. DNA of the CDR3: TGTGCCAGCAGTTTATACAGGGGGCAACGAAACACCATATATTTT.

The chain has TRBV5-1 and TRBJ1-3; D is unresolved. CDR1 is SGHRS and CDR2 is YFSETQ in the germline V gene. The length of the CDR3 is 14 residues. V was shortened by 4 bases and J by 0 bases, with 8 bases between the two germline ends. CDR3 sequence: CASSHGVSGNTIYF. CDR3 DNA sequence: TGCGCCAGCAGCCACGGGGTCTCTGGAAACACCATATATTTT.

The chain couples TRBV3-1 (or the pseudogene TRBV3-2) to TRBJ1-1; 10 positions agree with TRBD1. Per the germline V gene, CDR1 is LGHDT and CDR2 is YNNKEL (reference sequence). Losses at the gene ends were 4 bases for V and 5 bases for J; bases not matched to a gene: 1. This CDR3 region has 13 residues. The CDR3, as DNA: TGTGCCAGCAGCCCGGGACAGGGGACTGAAGCTTTCTTT. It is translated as CASSPGQGTEAFF.

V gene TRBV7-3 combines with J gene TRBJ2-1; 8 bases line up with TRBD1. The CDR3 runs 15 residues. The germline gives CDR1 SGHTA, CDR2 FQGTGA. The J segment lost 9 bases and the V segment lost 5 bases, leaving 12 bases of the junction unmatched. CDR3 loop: CASSPNPGQGGEQFF. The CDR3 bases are TGTGCCAGCAGCCCAAACCCCGGACAGGGTGGTGAGCAGTTCTTC.

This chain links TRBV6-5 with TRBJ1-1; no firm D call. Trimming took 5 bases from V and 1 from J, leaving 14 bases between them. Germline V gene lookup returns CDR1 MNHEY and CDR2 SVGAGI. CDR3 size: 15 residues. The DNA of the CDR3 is TGTGCCAGCAGTCCCTGGGGAGGTAAGAACACTGAAGCTTTCTTT. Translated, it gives CASSPWGGKNTEAFF.

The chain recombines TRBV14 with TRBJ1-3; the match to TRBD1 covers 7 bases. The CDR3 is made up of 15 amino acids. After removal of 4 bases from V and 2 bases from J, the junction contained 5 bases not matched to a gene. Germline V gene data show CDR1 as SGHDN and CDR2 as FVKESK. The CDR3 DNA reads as TGTGCCAGCAGCCTCACAGGGGTACCTGGAAACACCATATATTTT. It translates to CASSLTGVPGNTIYF.

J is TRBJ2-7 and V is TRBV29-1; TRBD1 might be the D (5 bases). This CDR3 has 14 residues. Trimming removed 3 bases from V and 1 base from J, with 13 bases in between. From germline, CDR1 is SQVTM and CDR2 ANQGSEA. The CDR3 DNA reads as TGCAGCGTTGATCAGGGTGAGGCTTCCTACGAGCAGTACTTC. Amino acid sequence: CSVDQGEASYEQYF.

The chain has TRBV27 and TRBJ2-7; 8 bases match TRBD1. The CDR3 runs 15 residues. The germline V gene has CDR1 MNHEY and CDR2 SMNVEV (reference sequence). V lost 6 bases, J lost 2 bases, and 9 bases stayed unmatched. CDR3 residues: CASSTGQATPYEQYF. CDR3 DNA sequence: TGTGCCAGCAGCACGGGACAGGCGACTCCCTACGAGCAGTACTTC.

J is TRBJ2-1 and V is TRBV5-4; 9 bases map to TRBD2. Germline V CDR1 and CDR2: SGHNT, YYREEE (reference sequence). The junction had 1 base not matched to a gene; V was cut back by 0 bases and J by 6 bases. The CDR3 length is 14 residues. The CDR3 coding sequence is TGTGCCAGCAGCTTGGGGCGGGGGGGCAATGAGCAGTTCTTC. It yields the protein CASSLGRGGNEQFF.